The 11 T cell receptor beta chains below all came from one sample that was sequenced in a study of T cell repertoires in cytomegalovirus infection. TCRdb re-analysed the reads in MiXCR, keeping a single row per CDR3 protein. Of roughly 160,000 distinct CDR3 sequences in the sample, about 20% were seen once. Their antigens remain unidentified. The sequenced sample was CD8+ T cells from cultured PBMCs, obtained from culture after CMV antigen stimulation. These receptors originate from a human donor in good health (CMV status not recorded). Some clones in this sample may be carry-over from other donors' samples.

The chain uses TRBV6-2 or TRBV6-3 and TRBJ1-1; D unresolved. Trimming took 8 bases from V and 5 from J, leaving 15 bases between them. The germline CDR1 and CDR2 sequences are MNHEY and SVGEGT. This CDR3 spans 13 amino acids. CDR3 DNA: TGTGCCAGCGAACTGTGGGATGGAACTGAAGCTTTCTTT. Its translation: CASELWDGTEAFF.

This clonotype was found a few times. This rearrangement joins TRBV25-1 to TRBJ2-7; either TRBD1 or TRBD2 may fit D (5 bases each). The CDR3 runs to 13 residues. The V end lost 7 bases, the J end lost 3 bases, and 13 bases lay between the germline ends. CDR1 MGHDK and CDR2 SYGVNS come from the germline V gene. The CDR3 nucleotides are TGTGCCAGCATCGGGGACGGATACTACGAGCAGTACTTC. Amino acid sequence: CASIGDGYYEQYF.

This clonotype occurred a few times. The gene calls are TRBV4-3 and TRBJ1-6; D uncertain. Germline CDR1 reads LGHNA; CDR2 reads YSLEER. The V end was cut by 4 bases, the J end by 13 bases, with 11 bases between. This CDR3 spans 12 amino acids. The CDR3 DNA follows: TGCGCCAGCAGCCGTCCCTCGGGTCCCCTCCACTTT. This codes for CASSRPSGPLHF.

This clonotype was counted a few times. This sequence joins TRBV30 and TRBJ1-1; weak D call: TRBD1 (6 bases). Trimming shortened V by 0 bases and J by 7 bases, and 9 bases separated the two germline ends. CDR1 and CDR2 (germline): GTSNPN, SVGIG (reference sequence). The CDR3 is made up of 12 amino acids. The CDR3 reads CAWSVQGFEAFF. In DNA, the CDR3 is TGTGCCTGGAGTGTACAGGGATTTGAAGCTTTCTTT.

This chain connects TRBV15 to TRBJ2-1; D possibly corresponds to TRBD1 (7 bases). This CDR3 has 13 residues. V lost 10 bases and J lost 10, with 20 bases in between. Germline V CDR1 and CDR2: LNHNV, YYDKDF (reference sequence). The CDR3 DNA reads as TGTGCCATTTCTAGGGACAGACTAGAGGAGCAGTTCTTC. Amino acids: CAISRDRLEEQFF.

This clonotype was counted at least ten times. The chain links TRBV7-8 to TRBJ1-1; D gene ambiguous. Germline V gene lookup returns CDR1 SGHVS and CDR2 FQNEAQ. This CDR3 comprises 13 residues. V lost 3 bases, J lost 2 bases, and 7 bases lay in between. Here the CDR3 reads CASSFDANTEAFF. For the CDR3, the DNA is TGTGCCAGCAGCTTCGACGCCAACACTGAAGCTTTCTTT. The full variable domain, completed using reference TRBV7-8 and TRBJ1-1, is GAGVSQSPRYKVAKRGQDVALRCDPISGHVSLFWYQQALGQGPEFLTYFQNEAQLDKSGLPSDRFFAERPEGSVSTLKIQRTQQEDSAVYLCASSFDANTEAFFGQGTRLTVV.

This clonotype was detected only a few times. The CDR3 protein is CAIIPGSSSTDTQYF. As DNA, the CDR3 is TGTGCCATCATACCCGGATCGTCTAGCACAGATACGCAGTATTTT. This sequence joins TRBV12-3 or TRBV12-4 and TRBJ2-3; D is uncertain. Trimming took 10 bases from V and 0 from J, leaving 17 bases between them. The CDR3 runs to 15 residues.

The CDR3 loop reads CASSLTARAGERDTQYF. CDR3 DNA sequence: TGTGCCAGCAGCTTAACCGCCCGGGCGGGGGAGAGAGATACGCAGTATTTT. The V gene is TRBV7-9, the J gene TRBJ2-3; TRBD2 aligns across 7 bases. Germline values: CDR1 SEHNR, CDR2 FQNEAQ (reference sequence). The V and J ends lost 2 bases and 5 bases, in that order; junction bases with no gene match: 13. CDR3 length equals 17 residues.

This clonotype was seen a handful of times. V usage is TRBV4-1 and J usage is TRBJ1-5, with 9 nucleotides matching TRBD1. Germline V gene data show CDR1 as MGHRA and CDR2 as YSYEKL. V trimming: 3 bases; J trimming: 1 base; junction bases outside the gene matches: 7. This CDR3 region has 17 residues. CDR3 nucleotides: TGCGCCAGCAGCCAGGATCCGGGACAGGGAAGCAATCAGCCCCAGCATTTT. It yields the protein CASSQDPGQGSNQPQHF.

V usage is TRBV7-9 and J usage is TRBJ2-7; no definite D call. The CDR3 extends over 14 amino acids. Per germline, CDR1 SEHNR and CDR2 FQNEAQ (reference sequence). The V end lost 4 bases, the J end lost 3 bases, and 13 bases lay between the germline ends. This chain's CDR3 is CASSSRTEYYEQYF. CDR3 bases: TGTGCCAGCAGCTCCAGGACCGAATACTACGAGCAGTACTTC.

This clonotype appeared a few times. The chain couples TRBV29-1 to TRBJ1-5, with D possibly matching TRBD1 (5 bases). Per the germline V gene, CDR1 is SQVTM and CDR2 is ANQGSEA. V lost 7 bases to trimming and J lost 2 bases, with 12 bases between them. CDR3 length: 13 residues. CDR3 DNA sequence: TGCAGCGGGTGGGACGGCGGCAATCAGCCCCAGCATTTT. It is translated as CSGWDGGNQPQHF. The full variable domain, rest sourced from reference TRBV29-1 and TRBJ1-5, is SAVISQKPSRDICQRGTSLTIQCQVDSQVTMMFWYRQQPGQSLTLIATANQGSEATYESGFVIDKFPISRPNLTFSTLTVSNMSPEDSSIYLCSGWDGGNQPQHFGDGTRLSIL.